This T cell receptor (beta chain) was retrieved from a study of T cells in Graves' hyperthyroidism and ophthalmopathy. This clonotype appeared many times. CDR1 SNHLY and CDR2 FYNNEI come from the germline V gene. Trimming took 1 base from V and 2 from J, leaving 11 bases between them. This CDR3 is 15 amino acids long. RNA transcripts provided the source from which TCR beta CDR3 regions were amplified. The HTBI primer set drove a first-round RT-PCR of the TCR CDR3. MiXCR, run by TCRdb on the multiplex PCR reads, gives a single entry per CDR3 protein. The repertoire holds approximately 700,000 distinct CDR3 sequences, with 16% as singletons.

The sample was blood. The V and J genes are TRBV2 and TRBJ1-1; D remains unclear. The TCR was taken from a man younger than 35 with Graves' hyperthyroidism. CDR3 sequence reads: CASSEGVDGNTEAFF. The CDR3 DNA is TGTGCCAGCAGTGAAGGGGTGGACGGCAACACTGAAGCTTTCTTT. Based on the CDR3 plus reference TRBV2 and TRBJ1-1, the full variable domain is EPEVTQTPSHQVTQMGQEVILRCVPISNHLYFYWYRQILGQKVEFLVSFYNNEISEKSEIFDDQFSVERPDGSNFTLKIRSTKLEDSAMYFCASSEGVDGNTEAFFGQGTRLTVV.